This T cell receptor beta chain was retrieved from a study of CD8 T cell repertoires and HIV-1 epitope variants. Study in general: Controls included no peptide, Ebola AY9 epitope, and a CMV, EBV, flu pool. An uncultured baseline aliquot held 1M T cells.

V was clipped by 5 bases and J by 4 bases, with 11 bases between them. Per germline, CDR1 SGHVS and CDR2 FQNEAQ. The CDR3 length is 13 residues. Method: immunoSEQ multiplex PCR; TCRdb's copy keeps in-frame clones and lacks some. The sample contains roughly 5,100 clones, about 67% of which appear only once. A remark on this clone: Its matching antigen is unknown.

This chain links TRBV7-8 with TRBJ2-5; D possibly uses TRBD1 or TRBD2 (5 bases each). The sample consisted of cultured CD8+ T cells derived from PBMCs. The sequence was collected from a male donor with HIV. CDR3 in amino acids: CASSPGTRETQYF. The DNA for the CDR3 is TGTGCCAGCAGCCCGGGGACGCGAGAGACCCAGTACTTC.